The 7 T cell receptor beta chains in this list originate from one sample, sequenced in a study of T cells in Graves' hyperthyroidism and ophthalmopathy. TCR beta CDR3 regions were amplified from RNA. A first-round RT-PCR of the TCR CDR3 used the HTBI primer set. A single record per CDR3 protein comes from TCRdb applying MiXCR to the multiplex PCR reads. Of around 250,000 distinct CDR3 sequences listed, about 14% are singletons. The sample consisted of blood. Receptor source: a woman in her forties with Graves' hyperthyroidism that later progressed to Graves' ophthalmopathy.

There are many counts of this clonotype. The chain combines TRBV12-3 or TRBV12-4 with TRBJ1-2, with D possibly TRBD1 on 5 matching bases. The length of the CDR3 is 15 residues. Trimming shortened V by 4 bases and J by 4 bases, and 16 bases separated the two germline ends. CDR3: CASSSTPGTGYGYTF. The CDR3 bases are TGTGCCAGCAGTTCTACCCCCGGGACGGGCTATGGCTACACCTTC.

The chain links TRBV2 to TRBJ2-5; 8 nucleotides align to TRBD1. Germline V gene sequence: CDR1 SNHLY, CDR2 FYNNEI. V lost 6 bases, J lost 2 bases, and 8 bases stayed unmatched. There are 15 residues in the CDR3. Here the CDR3 DNA reads TGTGCCAGCAGGGGGCGACAGGGGCGGCAAGAGACCCAGTACTTC. Translating gives CASRGRQGRQETQYF.

This clonotype was found many times. The CDR3 DNA is TGTGCCAGCAGTACTAGACAGGGTGACGAGACCCAGTACTTC. This sequence encodes CASSTRQGDETQYF. V is TRBV28 and J is TRBJ2-5, with TRBD1 identical over 7 bases. This CDR3 contains 14 residues. Per germline, CDR1 MDHEN and CDR2 SYDVKM. The ends lost 5 bases at V and 5 bases at J; junction bases unmatched: 8. Together with reference TRBV28 and TRBJ2-5, the CDR3 gives the full variable domain: DVKVTQSSRYLVKRTGEKVFLECVQDMDHENMFWYRQDPGLGLRLIYFSYDVKMKEKGDIPEGYSVSREKKERFSLILESASTNQTSMYLCASSTRQGDETQYFGPGTRLLVL.

This clonotype showed up many times. The rearrangement links TRBV7-9 to TRBJ2-3, with D possibly being TRBD1 (6 bases). V dropped 1 base and J dropped 4 bases, with 12 bases sitting between them. The CDR3 totals 15 residues. Germline CDR1 and CDR2: SEHNR and FQNEAQ (reference sequence). Written as DNA, the CDR3 is TGTGCCAGCAGCTTAGGCCAGGGGATGGCAGATACGCAGTATTTT. It specifies CASSLGQGMADTQYF.

Note on this clonotype: This could be a read error, since a much larger clone is one nucleotide away. The chain is built from TRBV20-1 and TRBJ1-2; D possibly corresponds to TRBD1 (5 bases). Per the germline V gene, CDR1 is DFQATT and CDR2 is SNEGSKA (reference sequence). CDR3 length: 12 residues. CDR3 protein: CSAKQVSHGDTF. CDR3 in DNA: TGCAGTGCCAAACAGGTCTCCCATGGCGACACCTTC.

In this sample, this clonotype turned up many times. The rearrangement uses TRBV20-1 and TRBJ2-2, with TRBD2 matching 7 bases. Germline CDR1 reads DFQATT; CDR2 reads SNEGSKA (reference sequence). The V segment lost 0 bases and the J segment 5 bases; nucleotides outside the gene matches: 9. The CDR3 sequence is 16 residues long. The CDR3 DNA sequence: TGCAGTGCTAGAGAACGGGCGGGAGTTCGTACCGGGGAGCTGTTTTTT. This sequence encodes CSARERAGVRTGELFF.

This clonotype was observed many times. The V gene is TRBV6-1, the J gene TRBJ2-3; D is unclear. V gave up 6 bases and J gave up 2 bases, with 9 bases separating them. Per germline, CDR1 MNHNS and CDR2 SASEGT. The CDR3 consists of 13 residues. The CDR3 nucleotides read TGTGCCAGCAGGAAAACCAACACAGATACGCAGTATTTT. The encoded protein is CASRKTNTDTQYF.